This T cell receptor beta chain was sequenced for a study of shared clonotypes between healthy human individuals. Study context: Each donor contributed plates that comprised three CD4 naive, three CD4 memory, two CD8 naive and one CD8 memory.

Study-wide points: Clonotypes shared by all four sorted-subset donors had higher generation probabilities than non-shared clonotypes. Rarefaction revealed incomplete sorted-subset sequencing despite large depth. Clonotype sharing across donors was expected to vary with sequencing depth.

Turning to this clone: What it recognizes is unknown.

Clones were read by immunoSEQ multiplex PCR, and TCRdb kept only the in-frame ones, dropping some. The table shows about 680,000 clones, with around three quarters occurring only once. Trimming left V 4 bases short and J 9 bases short, with 14 bases between. The CDR3 is 13 amino acids. The V gene's germline CDR1 is SGHNT and CDR2 YYREEE (reference sequence). The specimen sequenced was memory CD4+ T cells sorted from blood. The subset is: CD45RA-negative fraction. The chain is built from TRBV5-4 and TRBJ2-1; D gene uncertain. The receptor was derived from a woman aged 25-40 years in good health. CDR3 sequence: CASSPETFSEQFF. CDR3 nucleotides: TGTGCCAGCAGCCCGGAGACCTTCAGTGAGCAGTTCTTC.